This T cell receptor beta chain was captured by sequencing in a study of blood T cell repertoires in COVID-19 (dated by TCRdb to between 2020 and 2021). About the study as a whole: Samples covering the acute and convalescent phases of COVID-19 were provided by collaborators in the United States, Italy and Spain. The prospective study material was composed of cDNA or gDNA derived from T cells, B-cell-depleted T cells, or PBMCs. Deeply sampled blood TCRbeta repertoires from subjects exposed to, actively infected with, or recovered from COVID-19 were included in the dataset. The repertoires were made available in a free public database intended to serve as a resource for research on the immune response to SARS-CoV-2. The samples were drawn from two sources: the first 160 participants of the ongoing ImmuneRACE study, and about 1,300 subjects contributed by 6 global collaborators. Sample metadata almost always included a de-identified subject ID, COVID-19 status, age in years and sex. Where available, HLA class I and class II types were taken from metadata supplied by the sample provider and were not determined by assay-based typing.

General study outcomes and caveats: How much clinical and demographic metadata was included differed by source and by participant, and the metadata was provided uncurated.

Reading the germline V gene gives CDR1 SGHRS and CDR2 YFSETQ. The CDR3 runs 17 residues from the cysteine to the phenylalanine. Only the CDR3 portion is preserved as DNA: 51 bases, with reading frame beginning at the first base. Here V drops 7 bases and J drops 5 bases, and the junction holds 20 bases not matched to any gene. With regard to this clone: It lacks a known antigen. One base away there is no much larger clone; base qualities are not given.

Collaborating institutions collected whole blood in K2EDTA tubes following their own protocols. For TCRbeta analysis, collaborators shipped samples in one of three forms: frozen whole blood, isolated PBMCs, or DNA extracted from either of those sample types. TCRbeta CDR3 regions were amplified from genomic DNA using the immunoSEQ Assay, a bias-controlled multiplex PCR. As for how the authors treated the data: The number of nucleated cells in each sample was estimated from the amplification of reference gene primers within the assay. To quantify the absolute abundance of each unique TCRbeta CDR3 rearrangement, sequence reads were collapsed and filtered. For each sample, productive Simpson clonality was calculated by taking the square root of Simpson's diversity index across productive rearrangements. In TCRdb, the immuneACCESS table is reduced to in-frame sequences with V and J assigned. These tables do not hold every clone; where another copy was compared, an unresolved V gene accounts for under half, and the others remain unexplained. The DNA was the basis for D and trimming; V, J and clone size are from that table. The sample contains about 99,000 clones, about 90% of them found a single time. Approximately 3.1% of the sample is taken by the ten largest.

Material for sequencing was peripheral blood. Recombination joined TRBV5-1 with TRBJ2-5; the central 7 bases match TRBD2. The sequence came from a man aged 45-65 years in a cohort sampled during active COVID-19. The CDR3 region has the sequence CASVTGPGGGAGETQYF. The nucleotides read TGCGCCAGCGTCACCGGCCCCGGCGGGGGTGCTGGGGAGACCCAGTACTTC.